This is a list of T cell receptor beta chains from one sample in a study of blood T cell repertoires in COVID-19. Sequencing was performed with immunoSEQ multiplex PCR; in TCRdb, only in-frame clones are kept and a portion is missing. The table shows some 290,000 clones, with over 80% occurring only once. The source material was peripheral blood. These receptors came from a man aged 60 to 69 who had recovered from COVID-19. CDR3s include the opening cysteine and the closing phenylalanine or tryptophan. A D gene is named only where the DNA matches it firmly. Size values are once, few and many counts, or a class for expanded clones, and some rows have none.

CDR3 protein | CDR3 DNA | clone size | D gene | J gene | V gene
CASSLAGGASDSPLHF | TGCGCCAGCAGCTTGGCCGGGGGGGCTAGCGATTCACCCCTCCACTTT | NA | NA | TRBJ1-6 | TRBV5-1
CASSDQGAYGYTF | TGTGCCAGCAGTGACCAGGGGGCGTATGGCTACACCTTC | NA | TRBD1 | TRBJ1-2 | TRBV2
CASSIEPSGSSRDTQYF | TGTGCCAGTAGTATTGAGCCTAGCGGGAGCTCCCGGGATACGCAGTATTTT | NA | TRBD2 | TRBJ2-3 | TRBV19
CASSFMSEVETQYF | TGTGCCAGCAGCTTTATGTCAGAAGTGGAGACCCAGTACTTC | NA | NA | TRBJ2-5 | TRBV11-1
CASSLTSGQETQYF | TGTGCCAGCAGCCTGACTAGCGGGCAAGAGACCCAGTACTTC | NA | TRBD2 | TRBJ2-5 | TRBV7-2
CASSSPGRGFYEQYF | TGTGCCAGCAGTAGCCCCGGCAGGGGGTTCTACGAGCAGTACTTC | NA | TRBD1 | TRBJ2-7 | TRBV6-5
CASSIGGRDTEAFF | TGTGCCAGCTCCATCGGGGGGCGGGACACTGAAGCTTTCTTT | once | NA | TRBJ1-1 | TRBV5-4
CASLRVVSSPLHF | TGTGCCAGCCTCAGGGTAGTGAGTTCACCCCTCCACTTT | NA | NA | TRBJ1-6 | TRBV6-5
CAISGLRDRAYEQYF | TGTGCCATCAGTGGTCTAAGGGACAGAGCCTACGAGCAGTACTTC | NA | TRBD1 | TRBJ2-7 | TRBV10-3
CASSNERSSYNEQFF | TGTGCCAGCAGCAATGAACGGAGCTCCTACAATGAGCAGTTCTTC | NA | NA | TRBJ2-1 | TRBV21-1
CASSQDVVSNTIYF | TGTGCCAGCAGCCAAGATGTAGTTTCCAACACCATATATTTT | NA | NA | TRBJ1-3 | TRBV3-1/TRBV3-2
CASSPFDTYGYTF | TGCGCCAGCAGCCCATTTGACACCTATGGCTACACCTTC | few | NA | TRBJ1-2 | TRBV4-1
CANSQATGHNSPLHF | TGTGCCAACAGCCAGGCAACAGGGCATAATTCACCCCTCCACTTT | NA | NA | TRBJ1-6 | TRBV3-1/TRBV3-2
CASMSGAMNTEAFF | TGTGCCAGCATGTCCGGAGCTATGAACACTGAAGCTTTCTTT | NA | NA | TRBJ1-1 | TRBV28
CATTLGLAGVGEQFF | TGTGCCACCACCTTGGGACTAGCGGGAGTGGGTGAGCAGTTCTTC | few | TRBD2 | TRBJ2-1 | TRBV10-3
CASSEDSLQPQHF | TGTGCCAGCAGTGAAGACTCCCTTCAGCCCCAGCATTTT | NA | NA | TRBJ1-5 | TRBV2
CSVESGVVDTQYF | TGCAGCGTTGAATCGGGGGTCGTAGATACGCAGTATTTT | NA | NA | TRBJ2-3 | TRBV29-1
CASRRELAGLQETQYF | TGTGCCAGCAGACGGGAACTAGCGGGGCTCCAAGAGACCCAGTACTTC | NA | TRBD2 | TRBJ2-5 | TRBV6-6
CASSSNRDSGANVLTF | TGTGCCAGTAGTAGTAACAGGGACTCTGGGGCCAACGTCCTGACTTTC | NA | NA | TRBJ2-6 | TRBV19
CASSPGYGHNEQFF | TGTGCCAGCAGCCCAGGGTATGGCCACAATGAGCAGTTCTTC | once | NA | TRBJ2-1 | TRBV11-3
CASSRRQGNTGELFF | TGTGCCAGCAGCAGGAGACAGGGGAACACCGGGGAGCTGTTTTTT | NA | TRBD1 | TRBJ2-2 | TRBV3-1/TRBV3-2
CASSPGGLNTGELFF | TGCGCCAGCAGCCCGGGAGGACTGAACACCGGGGAGCTGTTTTTT | once | TRBD2 | TRBJ2-2 | TRBV5-1
CASSVGQGKDEQFF | TGTGCCAGCAGCGTAGGCCAGGGGAAGGATGAGCAGTTCTTC | NA | NA | TRBJ2-1 | TRBV9
CASSIDFRSNQPQHF | TGTGCCAGTAGTATTGACTTCCGTAGCAATCAGCCCCAGCATTTT | NA | NA | TRBJ1-5 | TRBV19
CASTDLGASPGEQYF | TGTGCCAGCACCGACTTAGGTGCCTCCCCTGGGGAGCAGTACTTC | NA | NA | TRBJ2-7 | TRBV28
CASRDPSREANEQFF | TGCGCCAGCAGGGACCCGAGTCGGGAGGCCAATGAGCAGTTCTTC | few | TRBD2 | TRBJ2-1 | TRBV10-2
CASSSQGFPYNSPLHF | TGTGCCAGCAGCTCACAGGGTTTCCCCTATAATTCACCCCTCCACTTT | NA | NA | TRBJ1-6 | TRBV5-5
CASSFLGGGNTEAFF | TGTGCCAGCAGTTTCCTGGGGGGAGGGAACACTGAAGCTTTCTTT | NA | NA | TRBJ1-1 | TRBV28
CASSALAGLTYNEQFF | TGTGCCAGCAGTGCACTAGCGGGGCTAACCTACAATGAGCAGTTCTTC | NA | TRBD2 | TRBJ2-1 | TRBV5-6
CAISHKGAGQPQHF | TGTGCCATCAGCCACAAAGGGGCCGGGCAGCCCCAGCATTTT | NA | NA | TRBJ1-5 | TRBV10-3
CASSPGTGQNQPQHF | TGCGCCAGCAGCCCCGGGACAGGCCAAAATCAGCCCCAGCATTTT | many | TRBD1 | TRBJ1-5 | TRBV5-1
CASRGGYGYTF | TGTGCCAGCAGGGGGGGTTATGGCTACACCTTC | NA | NA | TRBJ1-2 | TRBV28
CASSTIGGATEAFF | TGTGCCAGCTCCACGATCGGGGGGGCCACTGAAGCTTTCTTT | NA | NA | TRBJ1-1 | TRBV6-5
CASRTGDAGEQYF | TGTGCCTCACGGACAGGGGACGCGGGTGAGCAGTACTTC | few | TRBD1 | TRBJ2-7 | TRBV6-6
CASSQVGVGQGARNEQYF | TGTGCCAGCAGCCAAGTCGGAGTTGGACAGGGGGCGCGGAACGAGCAGTACTTC | NA | TRBD1 | TRBJ2-7 | TRBV4-2
CASRAPGTSGSYNEQFF | TGTGCCAGCAGGGCCCCCGGGACTAGCGGTTCTTACAATGAGCAGTTCTTC | NA | TRBD2 | TRBJ2-1 | TRBV2
CAISERGSGVTEAFF | TGTGCCATCAGTGAACGCGGCAGCGGGGTCACTGAAGCTTTCTTT | NA | NA | TRBJ1-1 | TRBV10-3
CASSVEGTGGSYEQYF | TGTGCCAGCAGCGTAGAGGGAACAGGGGGGAGCTACGAGCAGTACTTC | NA | TRBD1 | TRBJ2-7 | TRBV9
CASSPGTGNGQGYTF | TGTGCCAGCAGTCCAGGGACAGGGAACGGACAGGGCTACACCTTC | NA | TRBD1 | TRBJ1-2 | TRBV6-6
CASSPLASGGIRNTEAFF | TGTGCCAGCTCACCACTCGCCTCAGGGGGCATCAGGAACACTGAAGCTTTCTTT | NA | TRBD1 | TRBJ1-1 | TRBV18
CASSLDAVSGELFF | TGTGCCAGCAGCTTAGATGCGGTTTCCGGGGAGCTGTTTTTT | once | NA | TRBJ2-2 | TRBV11-3
CAIPQKSGYTF | TGTGCCATCCCACAGAAGAGTGGCTACACCTTC | NA | NA | TRBJ1-2 | TRBV2